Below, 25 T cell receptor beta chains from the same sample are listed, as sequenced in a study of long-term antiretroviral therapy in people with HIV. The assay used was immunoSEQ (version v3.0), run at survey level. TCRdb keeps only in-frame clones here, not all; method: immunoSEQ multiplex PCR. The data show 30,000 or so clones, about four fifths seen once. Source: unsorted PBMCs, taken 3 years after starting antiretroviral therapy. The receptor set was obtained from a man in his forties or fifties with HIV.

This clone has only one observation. CDR3 protein: CASSWGGRAEDTQYF. The CDR3 bases are TGTGCCAGCAGCTGGGGGGGGAGGGCCGAAGATACGCAGTATTTT. The rearrangement links TRBV5-4 to TRBJ2-3, with 7 positions matching TRBD2. Germline CDR1 reads SGHNT; CDR2 reads YYREEE (reference sequence). J lost 5 bases, V lost 3 bases, and 9 bases had no gene match. The CDR3 covers 15 residues.

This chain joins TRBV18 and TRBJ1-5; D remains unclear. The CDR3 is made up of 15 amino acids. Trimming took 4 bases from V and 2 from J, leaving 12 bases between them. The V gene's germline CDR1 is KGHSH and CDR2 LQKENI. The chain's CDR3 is CASSQGLRRNQPQHF. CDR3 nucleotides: TGTGCCAGCTCACAAGGTTTAAGGCGCAATCAGCCCCAGCATTTT. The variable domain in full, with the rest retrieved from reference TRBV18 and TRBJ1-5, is NAGVMQNPRHLVRRRGQEARLRCSPMKGHSHVYWYRQLPEEGLKFMVYLQKENIIDESGMPKERFSAEFPKEGPSILRIQQVVRGDSAAYFCASSQGLRRNQPQHFGDGTRLSIL.

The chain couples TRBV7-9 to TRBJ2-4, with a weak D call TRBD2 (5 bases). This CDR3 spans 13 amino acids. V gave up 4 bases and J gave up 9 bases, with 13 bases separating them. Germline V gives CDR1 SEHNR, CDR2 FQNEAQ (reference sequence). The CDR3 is CASSSGMERIQYF. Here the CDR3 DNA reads TGTGCCAGCAGCTCCGGGATGGAACGCATTCAGTACTTC.

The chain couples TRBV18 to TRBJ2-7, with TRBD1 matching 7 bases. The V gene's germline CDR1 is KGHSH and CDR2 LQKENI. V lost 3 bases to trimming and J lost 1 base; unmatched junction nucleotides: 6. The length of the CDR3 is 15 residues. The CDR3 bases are TGTGCCAGCTCACCGACAGGGTCTGGTTCCTACGAGCAGTACTTC. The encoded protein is CASSPTGSGSYEQYF.

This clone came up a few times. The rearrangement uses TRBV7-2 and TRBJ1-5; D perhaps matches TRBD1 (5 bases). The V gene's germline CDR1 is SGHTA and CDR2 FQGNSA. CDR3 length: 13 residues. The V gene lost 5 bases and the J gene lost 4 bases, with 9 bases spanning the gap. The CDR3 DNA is TGTGCCAGCAGCGGGGCTTGGAATCAGCCCCAGCATTTT. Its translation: CASSGAWNQPQHF.

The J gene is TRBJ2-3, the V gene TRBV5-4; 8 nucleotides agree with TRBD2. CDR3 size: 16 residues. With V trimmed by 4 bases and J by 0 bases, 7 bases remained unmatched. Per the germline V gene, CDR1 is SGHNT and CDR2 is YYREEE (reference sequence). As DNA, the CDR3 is TGTGCCAGCAGCCCTAGCGGGCCTACTAGCACAGATACGCAGTATTTT. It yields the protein CASSPSGPTSTDTQYF.

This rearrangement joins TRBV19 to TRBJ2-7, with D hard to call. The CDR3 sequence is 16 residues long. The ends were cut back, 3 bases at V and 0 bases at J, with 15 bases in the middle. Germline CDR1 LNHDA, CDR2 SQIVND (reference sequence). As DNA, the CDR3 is TGTGCCAGTAGTATCGGATCAGGTCTTAGCTCCTACGAGCAGTACTTC. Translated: CASSIGSGLSSYEQYF.

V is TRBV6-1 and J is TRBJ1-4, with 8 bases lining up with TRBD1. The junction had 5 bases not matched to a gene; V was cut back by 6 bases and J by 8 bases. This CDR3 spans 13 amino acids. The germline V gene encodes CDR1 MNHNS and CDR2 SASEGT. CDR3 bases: TGTGCCAGCAGGGACAGGGCGGGCGAAAAACTGTTTTTT. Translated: CASRDRAGEKLFF.

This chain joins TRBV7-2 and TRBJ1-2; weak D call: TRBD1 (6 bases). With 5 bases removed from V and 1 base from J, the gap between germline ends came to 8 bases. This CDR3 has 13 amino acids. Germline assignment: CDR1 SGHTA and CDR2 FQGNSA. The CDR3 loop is CASSRQVNYGYTF. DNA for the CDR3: TGTGCCAGCAGCCGACAGGTTAACTATGGCTACACCTTC.

This chain's CDR3 is CASSQDEDYRNEQFF. CDR3 in DNA: TGTGCCAGCAGCCAAGATGAGGACTACCGAAATGAGCAGTTCTTC. The chain joins TRBV14 to TRBJ2-1, with D possibly being TRBD2 (6 bases). CDR3 length equals 15 residues. Trimming removed 0 bases from V and 7 bases from J, with 13 bases in between. Looked up from germline, CDR1 is SGHDN and CDR2 is FVKESK.

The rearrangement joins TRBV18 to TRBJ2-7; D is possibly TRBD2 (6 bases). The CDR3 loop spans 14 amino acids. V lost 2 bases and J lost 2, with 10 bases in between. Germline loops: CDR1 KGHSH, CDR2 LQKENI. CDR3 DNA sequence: TGTGCCAGCTCACCAGGGGGGATACCCTACGAGCAGTACTTC. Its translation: CASSPGGIPYEQYF.

The chain's CDR3 is CASSLDHDRSYEQYF. In nucleotides, the CDR3 is TGTGCCAGCAGCTTAGATCACGATCGCTCCTACGAGCAGTACTTC. The rearrangement joins TRBV11-3 to TRBJ2-7, with D unresolved. V lost 0 bases, J lost 0 bases, and 9 bases lay in between. The germline CDR1 and CDR2 sequences are SGHNT and YENEEA. The CDR3 sequence is 15 residues long.

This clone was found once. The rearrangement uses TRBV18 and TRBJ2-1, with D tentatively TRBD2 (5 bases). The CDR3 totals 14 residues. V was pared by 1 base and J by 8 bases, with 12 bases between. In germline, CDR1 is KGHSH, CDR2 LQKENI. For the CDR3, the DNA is TGTGCCAGCTCACCACTAGCGCTTGAGGATGAGCAGTTCTTC. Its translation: CASSPLALEDEQFF.

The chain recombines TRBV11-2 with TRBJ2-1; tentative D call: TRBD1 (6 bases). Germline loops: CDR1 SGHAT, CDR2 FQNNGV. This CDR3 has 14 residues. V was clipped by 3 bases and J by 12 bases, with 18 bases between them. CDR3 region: CASSLELRTVGQFF. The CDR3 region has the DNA TGTGCCAGCAGCTTGGAATTACGGACAGTTGGGCAGTTCTTC.

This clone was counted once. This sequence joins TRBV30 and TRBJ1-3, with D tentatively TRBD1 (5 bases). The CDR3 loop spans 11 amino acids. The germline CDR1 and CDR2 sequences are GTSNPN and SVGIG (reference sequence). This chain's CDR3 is CAQGPGNTIYF. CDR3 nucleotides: TGTGCGCAGGGACCTGGAAACACCATATATTTT.

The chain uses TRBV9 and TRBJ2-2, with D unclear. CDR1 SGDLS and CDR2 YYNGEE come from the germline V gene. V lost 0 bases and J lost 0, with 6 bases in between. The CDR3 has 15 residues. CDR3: CASSVEDANTGELFF. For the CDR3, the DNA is TGTGCCAGCAGCGTAGAGGACGCGAACACCGGGGAGCTGTTTTTT. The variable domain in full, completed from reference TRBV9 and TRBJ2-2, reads DSGVTQTPKHLITATGQRVTLRCSPRSGDLSVYWYQQSLDQGLQFLIQYYNGEERAKGNILERFSAQQFPDLHSELNLSSLELGDSALYFCASSVEDANTGELFFGEGSRLTVL.

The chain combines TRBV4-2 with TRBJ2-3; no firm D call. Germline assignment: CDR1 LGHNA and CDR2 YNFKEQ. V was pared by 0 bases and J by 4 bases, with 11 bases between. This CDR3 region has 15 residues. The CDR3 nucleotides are TGTGCCAGCAGCCAAGATAGGTTACCCCCAGATACGCAGTATTTT. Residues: CASSQDRLPPDTQYF.

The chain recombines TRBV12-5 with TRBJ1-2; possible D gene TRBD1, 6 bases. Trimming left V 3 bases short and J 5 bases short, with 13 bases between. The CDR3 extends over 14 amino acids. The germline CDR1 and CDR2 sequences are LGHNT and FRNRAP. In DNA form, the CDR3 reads TGTGCTAGTGGTTTAGGGGGGGTTCGGTATGGCTACACCTTC. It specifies CASGLGGVRYGYTF.

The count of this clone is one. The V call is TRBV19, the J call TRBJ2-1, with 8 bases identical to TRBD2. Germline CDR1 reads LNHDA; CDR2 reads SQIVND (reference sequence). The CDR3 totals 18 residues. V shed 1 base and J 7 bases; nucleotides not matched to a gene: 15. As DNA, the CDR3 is TGTGCCAGTAGTATAGGTTTGACCGGGACTAGTCTCCAAAATGAGCAGTTCTTC. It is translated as CASSIGLTGTSLQNEQFF.

The CDR3 loop is CASSLDTHGTEAFF. CDR3 nucleotides: TGCGCCAGCAGCTTGGACACCCACGGGACTGAAGCTTTCTTT. The chain carries TRBV5-1 and TRBJ1-1; D unclear. V was shortened by 0 bases and J by 5 bases, with 11 bases between the two germline ends. This CDR3 is 14 amino acids long. Germline values: CDR1 SGHRS, CDR2 YFSETQ.

CDR3: CASKDRVADTQYF. Here the CDR3 DNA reads TGTGCCAGCAAAGACAGGGTTGCAGATACGCAGTATTTT. The rearrangement links TRBV2 to TRBJ2-3, with 7 positions matching TRBD1. CDR1 and CDR2 (germline): SNHLY, FYNNEI. The CDR3 consists of 13 residues. The V and J ends lost 7 bases and 4 bases, in that order; junction bases with no gene match: 5.

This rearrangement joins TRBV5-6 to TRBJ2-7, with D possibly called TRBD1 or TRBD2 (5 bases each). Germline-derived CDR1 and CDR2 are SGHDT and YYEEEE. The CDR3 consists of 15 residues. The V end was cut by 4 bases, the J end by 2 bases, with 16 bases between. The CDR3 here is CASSRGKGGPYEQYF. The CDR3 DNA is TGTGCCAGCAGCCGGGGCAAAGGAGGACCCTACGAGCAGTACTTC.

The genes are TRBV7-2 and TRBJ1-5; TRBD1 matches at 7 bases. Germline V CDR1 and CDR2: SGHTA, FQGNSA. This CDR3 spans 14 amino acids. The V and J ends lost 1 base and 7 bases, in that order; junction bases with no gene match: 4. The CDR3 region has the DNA TGTGCCAGCAGCTTAGACAGGGGTGGGCAGCCCCAGCATTTT. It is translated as CASSLDRGGQPQHF.

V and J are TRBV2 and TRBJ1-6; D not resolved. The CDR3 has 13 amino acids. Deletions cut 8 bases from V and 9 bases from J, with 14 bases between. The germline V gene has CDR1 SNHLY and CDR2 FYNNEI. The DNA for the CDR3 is TGTGCCAGCCATCTGGGGATGGGTTCACCCCTCCACTTT. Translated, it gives CASHLGMGSPLHF. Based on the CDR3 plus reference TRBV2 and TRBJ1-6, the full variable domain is EPEVTQTPSHQVTQMGQEVILRCVPISNHLYFYWYRQILGQKVEFLVSFYNNEISEKSEIFDDQFSVERPDGSNFTLKIRSTKLEDSAMYFCASHLGMGSPLHFGNGTRLTVT.

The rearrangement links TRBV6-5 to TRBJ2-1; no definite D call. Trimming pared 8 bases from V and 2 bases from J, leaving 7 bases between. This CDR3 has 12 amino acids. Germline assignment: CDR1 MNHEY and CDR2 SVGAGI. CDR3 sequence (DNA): TGTGCCAGCGGAACGACCTACAATGAGCAGTTCTTC. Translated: CASGTTYNEQFF.